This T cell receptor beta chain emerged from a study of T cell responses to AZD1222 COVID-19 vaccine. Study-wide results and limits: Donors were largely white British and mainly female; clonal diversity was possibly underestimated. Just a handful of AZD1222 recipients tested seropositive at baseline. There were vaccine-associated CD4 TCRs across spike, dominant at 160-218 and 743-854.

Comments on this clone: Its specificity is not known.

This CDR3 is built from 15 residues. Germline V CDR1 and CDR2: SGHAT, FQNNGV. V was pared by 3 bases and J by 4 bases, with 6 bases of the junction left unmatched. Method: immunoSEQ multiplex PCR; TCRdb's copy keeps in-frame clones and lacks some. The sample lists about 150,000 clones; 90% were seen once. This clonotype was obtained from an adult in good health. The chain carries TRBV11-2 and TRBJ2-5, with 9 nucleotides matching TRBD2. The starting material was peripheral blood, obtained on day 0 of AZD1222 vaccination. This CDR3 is CASSLLGLALETQYF. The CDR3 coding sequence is TGTGCCAGCAGCTTGCTGGGACTAGCATTAGAGACCCAGTACTTC.